This T cell receptor (beta chain) came from a study of cytomegalovirus exposure and HLA in healthy donors (dated by TCRdb to 2016 to 2017). Regarding the complete study: An earlier analysis of roughly 500 of the donors reported 250 to 300 Gb of sequence data and 120 million or so unique TCR beta sequences from 150 million to 200 million T cells. Among the roughly 390 genotyped donors, approximately 77% belonged to the genetic ancestry cluster associated with self-reported Caucasian donors. To predict cytomegalovirus infection status, the study combined high-throughput TCR immunosequencing, statistical association of individual TCRs with disease status, and machine learning. A later genetic analysis used genome-wide SNP genotypes for 398 of the 666 donors, treating that subset as a discovery cohort. HLA typing included class I and class II loci at four-digit resolution. Besides the first cohort of some 670 subjects, a separate validation cohort made up of over 100 different subjects was used. Four to six DR-DQ haplotypes were handled as single units for association and clustering, since linkage in the cohort was strong. On average, over 200,000 unique TCR beta nucleotide sequences were sequenced per donor among about 400 genotyped donors of the cohort, with roughly a sixth of those sequences being non-productive. The study was designed to test whether signatures of past pathogen exposure could be identified by cataloging public T cell receptors. Approximately 310 gigabases of sequencing data and 70 million to 100 million unique TCR sequences were included in an early release covering several hundred HLA-typed donors. An earlier analysis of approximately 500 of the donors applied high-throughput TCR beta sequencing to assess whether each TCR beta V gene segment acted as functional or pseudogenic. A later analysis re-analyzed previously published TCR beta repertoires from about 600 donors and added high-resolution HLA genotyping to study TCR occurrence patterns. Rather than using new phenotypic data, the later analysis identified candidate immune exposures from TCR beta sequences and from how often those sequences occurred across donors. All discovery cohort repertoires had been generated on a single sequencing platform. The study profiled the T cell repertoires of approximately 700 subjects by immunosequencing and related them to cytomegalovirus serostatus. Alongside the repertoire data, information on donor age, sex, ethnicity and CMV serostatus was compiled. Typing coverage differed by locus: A, B, C, DRB1 and DQB1 were typed in roughly 620-640 donors, DQA1 in approximately 520, DPA1 in 606, and DPB1 in around 490.

Inclusive of the bounding cysteine and phenylalanine, the CDR3 is 17 residues long. CDR3 DNA is the only sequence kept; it has 51 bases, read in frame from the first base. CDR1 SGHNT and CDR2 YYREEE were looked up in the germline V gene (reference sequence). Relative to germline, V is 0 bases shorter and J is 6 bases shorter, with 18 bases between their ends. With respect to this clone: Which antigen it targets is not known. Within one base of it there is no much larger clone, and no base qualities were kept.

The cohort was made up of 500 to 850 healthy bone marrow donors. At the time of sampling, all cohort members were nominally healthy, though unrecorded immune exposures were likely present. The donor tested CMV seronegative and was one of the 352 seronegative cohort members. A peripheral blood sample was provided by each donor, and peripheral blood mononuclear cells were used for TCR beta sequencing. The Qiagen DNeasy Blood Extraction Kit was used to extract genomic DNA from the blood cell samples. Library creation used the immunoSEQ multiplex PCR assay. For the multiplex PCR, a mixture combining 60 forward primers for TCR Vbeta segments and 13 reverse primers for TCR Jbeta segments was used. The CDR3 region of rearranged TCR beta genes was amplified from genomic DNA by a multiplex PCR assay. The Illumina HiSeq System was used to sequence the amplified TCR beta libraries as 87-base-pair reads. The study's own analysis went as follows. A later analysis tallied 75 million to 85 million unique TCR beta chains across the 666 repertoires, and approximately 12 million of those chains were shared by two or more donors. Raw reads were error-corrected and collapsed into unique sequences by a nearest-neighbor algorithm in which closely related sequences were merged to remove PCR and sequencing errors. Alignment of CDR3 sequences to IMGT reference sequences was used to assign V, D and J gene segments. Each retained sequence needed at least a six-nucleotide match to both a V gene segment and a J gene segment. A rearrangement counted as productive if the CDR3 had no stop codons and remained in frame with V and J, and every other rearrangement counted as non-productive. Following IMGT convention, CDR3 was defined as the stretch from the second conserved V-encoded cysteine up to the conserved J-encoded phenylalanine. The earlier analysis of more than 450 of the donors excluded sequences that lacked an unambiguous match to a single V gene segment. In an earlier analysis of several hundred of the donors, a V segment was called functional when productive rearrangements were above 56.7%, and segregating when the standard deviation between donors exceeded 5%. A statistical classification framework was built to diagnose cytomegalovirus status from the catalog of TCR beta chain sequences. A later analysis assigned V and J genes by comparing TCR nucleotide sequences with IMGT/GENE-DB human TR gene sequences. In a later analysis, CDR3 sequences and most-parsimonious VDJ recombination scenarios were assigned using the TCRdist pipeline. A later analysis defined each TCR beta chain by its CDR3 amino acid sequence plus V-gene family, and excluded reads lacking a unique V-gene family. To address suspected cross-contamination and a sequencing artifact, a later analysis removed over 500 highly shared, low-generation-probability nucleotide sequences. A later analysis calculated a clonal expansion index for each public chain from normalized within-repertoire ranks of inferred template counts. Generation probabilities in a later analysis came from a VDJ recombination model fitted to out-of-frame rearrangements, and those results were checked against IGoR. In a later analysis, TCR-TCR, TCR-HLA and TCR-CMV co-occurrence was scored with hypergeometric tests, and a repertoire-size bias correction was applied to TCR pairs. To estimate false discovery rates, a later analysis permuted the HLA or CMV assignments 20 times. A later analysis grouped co-occurring TCRs with DBSCAN, adding TCRdist sequence similarity when clustering within HLA-allele-positive subsets. Repertoires with fewer than 30,000 or more than 120,000 public chains, plus five repertoires with anomalous nucleotide sharing, were excluded from co-occurrence clustering. The source is immuneACCESS, and TCRdb retained only in-frame sequences with V and J called. Part of the clones is not carried over; for the studies checked, unresolved V genes explain less than half of this, and the remainder is unexplained. Clone size and the V and J calls come from that table; the DNA yielded D and trimming. In all, the sample holds fewer than 200,000 clones, and more than 65% of those were seen once. Around 1.5% of the sample lies in the top ten.

The full study reports these points: In a later genetic analysis, a missense DCLRE1C variant was associated with V-gene and J-gene trimming of TCR beta chains, and the association was replicated in an independent cohort. A later analysis found that HLA-associated TCR beta chains were more clonally expanded and had lower generation probabilities than equally common non-associated chains. A further reported finding was that TCR beta sequences accurately predicted the HLA-A and HLA-B alleles for most subjects in the first cohort. In a later genetic analysis, fewer N-insertions in productive TCRs were reported among donors in an Asian-associated ancestry cluster than the 666-donor mean. While some public TCRs were present in many individuals, most TCR sequences turned up only very rarely across donors. Broadly in line with IMGT annotations, most TCR beta V segments showed up in productive rearrangements about 87% or about 30% of the time in an earlier analysis of around 550 of the donors. Linkage disequilibrium might explain the correlated functional status among segregating V segments, but an unknown experimental factor could not be excluded. In a later analysis, over 15,000 TCR beta sequences were associated with specific HLA alleles at a false discovery rate of 0.05. According to a later analysis, parvovirus B19, influenza, CMV and Epstein-Barr virus appeared linked to several top co-occurrence clusters. According to a later analysis, most CMV-associated TCR beta chains appeared to be HLA-restricted, and the HLA associations seemed to be driven largely by CMV exposure. According to the authors, the approach could potentially be generalized to other disease states and immunological phenotypes. A group of highly shared sequence variants was considered likely to be a technical artifact of the sequencing pipeline. Because counts were too low, 15 to 20 rarely observed V segments, including chromosome 9 orphons, were excluded from the earlier analysis of several hundred of the donors. According to a later analysis, TCR association rates differed among HLA loci, with DRB1 alleles showing the most associated TCRs and HLA-C alleles showing the fewest. The study gave a list of about 150 TCR beta chains associated with cytomegalovirus. Only TCR beta chains were sequenced in this cohort, and the absence of alpha or paired-chain data limited detectable features. The presence/absence analyses assumed that sequencing depth was roughly uniform across donors, and that assumption may not be true. Assigning TCR associations to individual alleles was difficult when HLA alleles, especially DR and DQ, strongly co-occurred. Cytomegalovirus status was reported to be diagnosed by the classifier with high specificity and sensitivity in both the original and validation cohorts. Because some donors lacked HLA typing at each locus, the association tests relied only on the typed subset. Some IMGT-functional V segments, including TRBV6-2 and TRBV6-3, could not be distinguished by the 87-base-pair reads and were therefore excluded. The only immune exposure information available for the cohort was CMV serostatus. In vitro tests confirmed that a few of the cytomegalovirus-associated TCR beta chains recognize cytomegalovirus antigens.

The sequenced sample consisted of PBMCs. The chain was built from TRBV5-4 and TRBJ2-2; a tentative D match to TRBD1 spans 6 bases. The sequence came from a male donor in good health and CMV-seronegative. The sequenced DNA is TGTGCCAGCAGCTTGGTCGCAGGGGCGCGGTTTTCCGGGGAGCTGTTTTTT. Its amino acids are CASSLVAGARFSGELFF.